The sequence of this TCR beta chain was determined in a study of blood T cell repertoires in COVID-19. About the study: Collection of acute and convalescent COVID-19 samples took place in the United States, Italy and Spain.

Repertoires were generated with immunoSEQ multiplex PCR, while TCRdb's copy carries only in-frame clones and drops some. The sample contains about 220,000 clones, roughly nine tenths of which appear only once. The sequence was collected from a woman aged 25 to 39 who had recovered from COVID-19. What was sequenced was PBMCs or T cells enriched from blood (not recorded which).

The CDR3 DNA reads TGTGCCAGCAGCTTCGAGAGCTCCTATAATTCACCCCTCCACTTT. Protein: CASSFESSYNSPLHF. The chain uses TRBV11-2 and TRBJ1-6, with unresolved D. V lost 3 bases to trimming and J lost 0 bases, with 6 bases between them. The CDR3 contains 15 residues. The germline gives CDR1 SGHAT, CDR2 FQNNGV.